This T cell receptor beta chain was sequenced for a study of blood T cell repertoires in COVID-19. Study details: Italy, Spain and the United States were the sources of the convalescent and acute COVID-19 samples. Sources were T cells, B-cell-depleted T cells, or PBMCs; the material itself was cDNA or gDNA.

Trimming left V 0 bases short and J 5 bases short, with 13 bases between. Germline loops: CDR1 MGHRA, CDR2 YSYEKL. This CDR3 region has 15 residues. While infection was still active, Seattle patients were enrolled and then followed longitudinally. Authors' data handling: Estimation of nucleated cell counts relied on the amplification of reference gene primers. Produced via immunoSEQ multiplex PCR; TCRdb's table is partial and in-frame only. V, J and clone size are those of that table, while D and trimming were read from the DNA. The data contain approximately 80,000 clones, almost 85% of them singletons.

This TCR was sampled from a man aged 45 to 65 with COVID-19, enrolled during active disease. The sample was peripheral blood. The gene calls are TRBV4-1 and TRBJ2-5; D is undetermined. The CDR3: CASSQDTARTETQYF. In DNA form, the CDR3 reads TGCGCCAGCAGCCAAGATACAGCACGAACGGAGACCCAGTACTTC.